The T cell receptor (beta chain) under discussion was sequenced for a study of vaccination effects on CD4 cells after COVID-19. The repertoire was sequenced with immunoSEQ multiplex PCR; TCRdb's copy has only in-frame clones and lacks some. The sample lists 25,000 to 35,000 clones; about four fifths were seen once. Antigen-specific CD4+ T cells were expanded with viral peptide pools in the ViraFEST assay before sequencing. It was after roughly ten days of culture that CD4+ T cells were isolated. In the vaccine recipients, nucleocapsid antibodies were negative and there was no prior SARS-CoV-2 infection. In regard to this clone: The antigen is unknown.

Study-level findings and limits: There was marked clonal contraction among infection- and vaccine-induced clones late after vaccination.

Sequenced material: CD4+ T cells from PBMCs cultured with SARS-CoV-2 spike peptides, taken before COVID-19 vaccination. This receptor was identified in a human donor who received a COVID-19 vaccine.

CDR3 coding DNA: TGCGCCAGCAGCCCGGAGGGTAGGTACCAGCCCCAGCATTTT. It is translated as CASSPEGRYQPQHF. This chain connects TRBV5-1 to TRBJ1-5; D uncertain. The CDR3 has 14 residues. V shed 4 bases and J shed 7 bases, with 15 bases lying between them. CDR1 is SGHRS and CDR2 is YFSETQ in the germline V gene.